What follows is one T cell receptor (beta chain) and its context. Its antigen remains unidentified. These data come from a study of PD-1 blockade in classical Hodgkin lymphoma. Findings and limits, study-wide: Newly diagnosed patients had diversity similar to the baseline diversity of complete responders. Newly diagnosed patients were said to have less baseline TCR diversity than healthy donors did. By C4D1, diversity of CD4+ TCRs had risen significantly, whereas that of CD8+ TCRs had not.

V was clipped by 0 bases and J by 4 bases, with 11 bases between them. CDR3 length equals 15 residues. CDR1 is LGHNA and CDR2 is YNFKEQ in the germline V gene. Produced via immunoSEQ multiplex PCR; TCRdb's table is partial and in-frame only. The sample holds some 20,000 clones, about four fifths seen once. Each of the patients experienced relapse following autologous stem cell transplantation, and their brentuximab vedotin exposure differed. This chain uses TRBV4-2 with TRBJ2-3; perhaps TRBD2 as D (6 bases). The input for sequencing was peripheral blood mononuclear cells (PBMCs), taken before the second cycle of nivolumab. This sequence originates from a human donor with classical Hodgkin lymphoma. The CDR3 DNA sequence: TGTGCCAGCAGCCAAGATCTAGCGCGAGCAGATACGCAGTATTTT. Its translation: CASSQDLARADTQYF.